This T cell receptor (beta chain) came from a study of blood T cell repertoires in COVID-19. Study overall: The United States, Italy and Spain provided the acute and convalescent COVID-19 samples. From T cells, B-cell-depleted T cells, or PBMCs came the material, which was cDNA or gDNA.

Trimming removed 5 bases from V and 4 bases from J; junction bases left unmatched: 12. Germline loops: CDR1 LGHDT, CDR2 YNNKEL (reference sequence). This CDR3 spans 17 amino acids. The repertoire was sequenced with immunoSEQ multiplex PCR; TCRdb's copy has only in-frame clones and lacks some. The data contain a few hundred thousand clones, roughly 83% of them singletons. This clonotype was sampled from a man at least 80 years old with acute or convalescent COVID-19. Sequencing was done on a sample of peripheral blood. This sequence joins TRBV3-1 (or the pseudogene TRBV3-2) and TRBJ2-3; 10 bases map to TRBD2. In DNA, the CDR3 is TGTGCCAGCAGCTACCCTCCCCTAGCGGGAGTTGCAGATACGCAGTATTTT. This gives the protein CASSYPPLAGVADTQYF.